This T cell receptor beta chain was profiled in a study of PD-1 blockade in mismatch repair-deficient tumors. About the study: Patients had fewer than 15 mismatch repair-deficient cancer types and were previously treated and progressing. Study-wide results and caveats: After pembrolizumab, tumor-resident clones rose rapidly, then generally contracted before radiologic responses.

A word on this clone: As yet, its antigen is unknown.

Trimming stripped 11 bases from V and 0 bases from J, with 8 bases between. Germline lookup yields CDR1 MNHEY and CDR2 SVGAGI. This CDR3 has 12 residues. Sequenced by immunoSEQ multiplex PCR; TCRdb stores in-frame clones only, minus some. The sample consists of approximately 50,000 clones, approximately 80% of them appearing once. Mismatch repair deficiency was confirmed in all patients, by PCR or immunohistochemistry. TCRs were sequenced from a few patients responding to pembrolizumab. The TCR sequence derives from an adult with mismatch repair-deficient cancer. The chain employs TRBV6-5 and TRBJ2-1; D is unclear. Sample: peripheral blood, taken 4 weeks after starting pembrolizumab. This chain's CDR3 is CAGAASYNEQFF. CDR3 nucleotide sequence: TGTGCCGGCGCGGCCTCCTACAATGAGCAGTTCTTC.